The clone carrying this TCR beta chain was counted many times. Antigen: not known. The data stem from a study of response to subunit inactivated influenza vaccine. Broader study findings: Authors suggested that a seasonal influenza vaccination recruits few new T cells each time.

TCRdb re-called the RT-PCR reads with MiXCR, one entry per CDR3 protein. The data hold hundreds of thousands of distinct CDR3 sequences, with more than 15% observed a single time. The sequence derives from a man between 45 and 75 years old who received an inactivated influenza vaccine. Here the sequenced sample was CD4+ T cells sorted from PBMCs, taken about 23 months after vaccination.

CDR3 region: CASSTRYQETQYF. DNA for the CDR3: TGTGCCAGCTCTACCAGGTACCAAGAGACCCAGTACTTC. The gene calls are TRBV18 and TRBJ2-5, with D hard to call. This CDR3 contains 13 residues. The germline CDR1 and CDR2 sequences are KGHSH and LQKENI. V gave up 6 bases and J gave up 0 bases, with 8 bases separating them.